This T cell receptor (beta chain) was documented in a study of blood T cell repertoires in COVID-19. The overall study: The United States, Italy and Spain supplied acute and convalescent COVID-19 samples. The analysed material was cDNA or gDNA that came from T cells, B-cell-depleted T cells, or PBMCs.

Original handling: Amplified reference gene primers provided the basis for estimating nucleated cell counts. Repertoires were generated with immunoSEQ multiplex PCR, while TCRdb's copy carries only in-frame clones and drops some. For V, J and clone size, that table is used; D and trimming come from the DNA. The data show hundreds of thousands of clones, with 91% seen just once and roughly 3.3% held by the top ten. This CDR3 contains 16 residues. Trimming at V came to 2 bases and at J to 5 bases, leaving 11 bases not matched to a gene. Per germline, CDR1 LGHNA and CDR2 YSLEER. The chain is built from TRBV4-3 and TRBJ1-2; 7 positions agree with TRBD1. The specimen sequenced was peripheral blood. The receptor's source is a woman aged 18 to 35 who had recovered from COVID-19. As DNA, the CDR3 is TGCGCCAGCAGCCAAAACCAAGGGGGCTTGGGGTATGGCTACACCTTC. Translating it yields CASSQNQGGLGYGYTF.